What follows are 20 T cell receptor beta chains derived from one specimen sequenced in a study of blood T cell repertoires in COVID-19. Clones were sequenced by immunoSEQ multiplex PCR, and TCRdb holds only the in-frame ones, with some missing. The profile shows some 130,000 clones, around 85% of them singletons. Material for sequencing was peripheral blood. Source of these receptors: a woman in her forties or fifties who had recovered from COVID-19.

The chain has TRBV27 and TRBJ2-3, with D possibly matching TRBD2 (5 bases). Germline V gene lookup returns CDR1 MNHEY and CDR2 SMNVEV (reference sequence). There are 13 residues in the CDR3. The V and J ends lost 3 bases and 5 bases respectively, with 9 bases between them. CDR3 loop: CASSFLGVDTQYF. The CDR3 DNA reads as TGTGCCAGCAGTTTTCTCGGGGTAGATACGCAGTATTTT.

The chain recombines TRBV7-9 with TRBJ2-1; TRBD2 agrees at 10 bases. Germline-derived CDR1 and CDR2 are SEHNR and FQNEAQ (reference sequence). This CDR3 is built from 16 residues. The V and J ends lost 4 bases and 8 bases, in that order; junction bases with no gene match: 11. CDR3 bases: TGTGCCAGCAGCTCCTTAGCGGGGGGCCGTCTCCATGAGCAGTTCTTC. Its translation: CASSSLAGGRLHEQFF.

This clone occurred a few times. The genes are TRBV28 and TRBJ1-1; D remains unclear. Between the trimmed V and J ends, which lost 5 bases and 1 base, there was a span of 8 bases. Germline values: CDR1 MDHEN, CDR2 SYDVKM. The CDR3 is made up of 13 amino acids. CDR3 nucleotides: TGTGCCAGCAGTACTAACGCGAACACTGAAGCTTTCTTT. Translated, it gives CASSTNANTEAFF.

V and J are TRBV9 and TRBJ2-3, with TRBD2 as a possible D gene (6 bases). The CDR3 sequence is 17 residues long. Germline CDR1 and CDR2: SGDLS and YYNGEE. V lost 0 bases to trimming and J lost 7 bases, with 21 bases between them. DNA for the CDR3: TGTGCCAGCAGCGTAGTCGAGGGCGTAGCGGATCTCTATACGCAGTATTTT. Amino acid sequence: CASSVVEGVADLYTQYF.

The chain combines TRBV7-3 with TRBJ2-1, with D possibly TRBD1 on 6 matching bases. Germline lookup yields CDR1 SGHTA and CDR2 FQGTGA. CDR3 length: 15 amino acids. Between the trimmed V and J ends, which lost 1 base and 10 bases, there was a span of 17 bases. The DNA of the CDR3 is TGTGCCAGCAGCTTAAACAGGGAACGGTCTCAAGAGCAGTTCTTC. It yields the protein CASSLNRERSQEQFF. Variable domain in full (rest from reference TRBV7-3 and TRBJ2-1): GAGVSQTPSNKVTEKGKYVELRCDPISGHTALYWYRQSLGQGPEFLIYFQGTGAADDSGLPNDRFFAVRPEGSVSTLKIQRTERGDSAVYLCASSLNRERSQEQFFGPGTRLTVL.

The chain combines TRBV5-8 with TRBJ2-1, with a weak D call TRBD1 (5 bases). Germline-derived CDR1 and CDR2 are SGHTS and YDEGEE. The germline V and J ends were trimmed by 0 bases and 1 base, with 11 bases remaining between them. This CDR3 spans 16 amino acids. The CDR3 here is CASSLAKGISYNEQFF. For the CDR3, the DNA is TGTGCCAGCAGCTTGGCAAAGGGGATTTCCTACAATGAGCAGTTCTTC.

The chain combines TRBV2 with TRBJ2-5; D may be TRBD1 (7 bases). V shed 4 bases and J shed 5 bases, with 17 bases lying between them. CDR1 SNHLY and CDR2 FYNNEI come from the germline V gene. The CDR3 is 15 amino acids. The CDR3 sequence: CASSVGGGRRETQYF. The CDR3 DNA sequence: TGTGCCAGCAGTGTCGGAGGGGGCCGCCGGGAGACCCAGTACTTC.

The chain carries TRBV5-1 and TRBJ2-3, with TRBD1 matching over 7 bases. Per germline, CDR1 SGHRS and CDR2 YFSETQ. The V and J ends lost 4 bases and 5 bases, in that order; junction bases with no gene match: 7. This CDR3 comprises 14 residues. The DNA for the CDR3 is TGCGCCAGCAGCCCACAGGGGATTGTAGATACGCAGTATTTT. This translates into CASSPQGIVDTQYF.

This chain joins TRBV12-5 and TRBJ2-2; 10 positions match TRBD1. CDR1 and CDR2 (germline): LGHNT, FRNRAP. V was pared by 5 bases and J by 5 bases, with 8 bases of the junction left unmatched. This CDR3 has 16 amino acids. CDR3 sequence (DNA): TGTGCTAGTGGTCGCGGGACAGGGGCGGATACCGGGGAGCTGTTTTTT. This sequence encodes CASGRGTGADTGELFF.

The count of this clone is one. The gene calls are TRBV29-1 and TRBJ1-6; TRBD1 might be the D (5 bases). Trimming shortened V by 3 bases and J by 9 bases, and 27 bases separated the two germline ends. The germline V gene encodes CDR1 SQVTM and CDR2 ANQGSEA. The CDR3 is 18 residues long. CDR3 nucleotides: TGCAGCGTTGATGCGCGGCTGCAGGGAACAAGAAAGGGTTCACCCCTCCACTTT. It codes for CSVDARLQGTRKGSPLHF.

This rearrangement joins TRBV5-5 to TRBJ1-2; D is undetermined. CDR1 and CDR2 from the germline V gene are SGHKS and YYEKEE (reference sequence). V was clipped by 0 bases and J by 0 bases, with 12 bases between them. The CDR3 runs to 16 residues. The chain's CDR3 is CASSLGPLAPNYGYTF. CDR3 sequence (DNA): TGTGCCAGCAGCTTGGGCCCCCTTGCGCCTAACTATGGCTACACCTTC. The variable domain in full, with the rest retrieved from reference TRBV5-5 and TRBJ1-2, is DAGVTQSPTHLIKTRGQQVTLRCSPISGHKSVSWYQQVLGQGPQFIFQYYEKEERGRGNFPDRFSARQFPNYSSELNVNALLLGDSALYLCASSLGPLAPNYGYTFGSGTRLTVV.

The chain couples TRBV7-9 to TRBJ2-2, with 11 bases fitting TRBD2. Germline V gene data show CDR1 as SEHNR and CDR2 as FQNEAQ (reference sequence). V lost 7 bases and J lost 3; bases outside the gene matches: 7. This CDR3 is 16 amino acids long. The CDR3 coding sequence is TGTGCCAGCACTCAAACTAGCGGGAGCGACACCGGGGAGCTGTTTTTT. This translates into CASTQTSGSDTGELFF. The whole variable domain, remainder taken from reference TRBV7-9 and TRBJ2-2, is DTGVSQNPRHKITKRGQNVTFRCDPISEHNRLYWYRQTLGQGPEFLTYFQNEAQLEKSRLLSDRFSAERPKGSFSTLEIQRTEQGDSAMYLCASTQTSGSDTGELFFGEGSRLTVL.

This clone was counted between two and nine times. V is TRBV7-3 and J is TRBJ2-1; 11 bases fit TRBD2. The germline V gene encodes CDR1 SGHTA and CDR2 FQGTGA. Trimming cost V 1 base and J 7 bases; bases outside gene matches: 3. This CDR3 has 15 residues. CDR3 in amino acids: CASSLSLAGGNEQFF. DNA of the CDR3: TGTGCCAGCAGCTTAAGCCTAGCGGGAGGTAATGAGCAGTTCTTC.

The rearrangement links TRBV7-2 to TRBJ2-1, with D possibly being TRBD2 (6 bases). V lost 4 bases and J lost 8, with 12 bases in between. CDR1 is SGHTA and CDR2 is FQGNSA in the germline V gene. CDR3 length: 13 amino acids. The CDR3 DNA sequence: TGTGCCAGCAGCTCCCCGGGAGCGGATGAGCAGTTCTTC. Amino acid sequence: CASSSPGADEQFF.

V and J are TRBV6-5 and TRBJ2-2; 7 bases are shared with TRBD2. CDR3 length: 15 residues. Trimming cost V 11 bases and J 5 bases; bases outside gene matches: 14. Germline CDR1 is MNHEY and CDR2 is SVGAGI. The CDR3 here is CASQRASGRTGELFF. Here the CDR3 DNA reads TGTGCCTCACAAAGGGCTAGCGGAAGGACCGGGGAGCTGTTTTTT.

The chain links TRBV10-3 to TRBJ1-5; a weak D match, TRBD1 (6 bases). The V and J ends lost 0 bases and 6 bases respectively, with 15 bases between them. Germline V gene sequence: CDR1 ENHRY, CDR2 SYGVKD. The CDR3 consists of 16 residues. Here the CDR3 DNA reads TGTGCCATCAGTGAGTCTAGGGCAGGGGTGTCTCAGCCCCAGCATTTT. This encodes CAISESRAGVSQPQHF.

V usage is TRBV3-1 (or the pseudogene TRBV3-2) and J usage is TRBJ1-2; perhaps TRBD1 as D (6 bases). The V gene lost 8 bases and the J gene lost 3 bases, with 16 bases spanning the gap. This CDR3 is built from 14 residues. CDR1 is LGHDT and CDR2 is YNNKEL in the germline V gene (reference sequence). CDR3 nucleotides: TGTGCCAGCTCCCAGGGACCAGGGGACTATGGCTACACCTTC. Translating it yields CASSQGPGDYGYTF.

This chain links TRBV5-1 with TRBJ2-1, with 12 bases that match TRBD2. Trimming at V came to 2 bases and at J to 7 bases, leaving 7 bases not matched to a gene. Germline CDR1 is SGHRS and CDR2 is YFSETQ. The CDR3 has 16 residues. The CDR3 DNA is TGCGCCAGCAGCTTCCTAGCGGGGGGGCCTTCGAATGAGCAGTTCTTC. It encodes CASSFLAGGPSNEQFF.

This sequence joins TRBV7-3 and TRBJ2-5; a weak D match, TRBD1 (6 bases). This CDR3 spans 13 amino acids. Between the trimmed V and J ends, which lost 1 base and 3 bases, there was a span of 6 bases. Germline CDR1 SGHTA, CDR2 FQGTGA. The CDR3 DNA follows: TGTGCCAGCAGCTTAAACAGGGAAGAGACCCAGTACTTC. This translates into CASSLNREETQYF.

Here the CDR3 DNA reads TGTGCCTGGAGCTTCCCTAGACTAGGGCTTGAGCAGTTCTTC. This gives the protein CAWSFPRLGLEQFF. The chain recombines TRBV30 with TRBJ2-1, with D perhaps matching TRBD2 (6 bases). Germline CDR1 is GTSNPN and CDR2 is SVGIG (reference sequence). The CDR3 length is 14 residues. Trimming removed 3 bases from V and 9 bases from J, with 18 bases in between.